A single sample gave rise to the 17 T cell receptor beta chains below, sequenced in a study of T cells after yellow fever vaccination (dated by TCRdb to between 2019 and 2020). Library construction relied on 5' RACE. Instrument used: Illumina HiSeq 2500. In-frame beta chains were kept once TCRdb had trimmed the public reads at Q25 with fastp and called clones with MiXCR. Merged by CDR3 protein, the rows form single entries marked with the most common genes and DNA. The table for this sample lists around 360,000 distinct CDR3 sequences; 11% of them were counted only once. Roughly 18% of the sample lies in the top ten. Reading the label with the study, this specimen's treatment or condition is: live attenuated yellow fever vaccine strain. Material: PBMCs, obtained on the day of the first yellow fever vaccination. The receptors derive from a man younger than 30 who received the YFV17D yellow fever vaccine.

This clonotype was counted ten times or more. One junction end disagrees with the germline gene, perhaps due to a read error. The chain couples TRBV7-2 to TRBJ2-3, with no clear D. CDR1 is SGHTA and CDR2 is FQGNSA in the germline V gene. The CDR3 totals 15 residues. The chain's CDR3 is CASSLVVGSTDTQYF. For the CDR3, the DNA is TGTGCCAGCAGTTTAGTGGTCGGTAGCACAGATACGCAGTATTTT.

This rearrangement joins TRBV28 to TRBJ2-1; D unclear. This CDR3 comprises 9 residues. Germline values: CDR1 MDHEN, CDR2 SYDVKM. This CDR3 is CSTSNEQFF. In nucleotides, the CDR3 is TGTTCCACATCCAATGAGCAGTTCTTC.

V is TRBV5-4 and J is TRBJ2-5; the match to TRBD1 covers 8 bases. V was pared by 4 bases and J by 5 bases, with 19 bases of the junction left unmatched. The CDR3 has 18 residues. The V gene's germline CDR1 is SGHNT and CDR2 YYREEE (reference sequence). CDR3 amino acids: CASSVPSLTGVPSETQYF. CDR3 in DNA: TGTGCCAGCAGCGTACCGTCCCTGACAGGGGTCCCTTCCGAGACCCAGTACTTC.

This clonotype turned up a few times. The rearrangement links TRBV6-1 to TRBJ2-7; maybe TRBD1 (6 bases). Trimming cost V 7 bases and J 3 bases, with 16 bases left between them. CDR3 length: 14 amino acids. The germline V gene has CDR1 MNHNS and CDR2 SASEGT. The CDR3: CASKSRDTVYEQYF. The CDR3 coding sequence is TGTGCCAGCAAATCCCGGGACACCGTCTACGAGCAGTACTTC.

The chain combines TRBV27 with TRBJ2-6, with 8 bases identical to TRBD2. J was trimmed by 2 bases and V by 6 bases; bases with no gene match: 6. The CDR3 length is 16 residues. Germline V gene sequence: CDR1 MNHEY, CDR2 SMNVEV (reference sequence). In DNA, the CDR3 is TGTGCCAGCAGGCAAGCGGGGGCGACTGGGGCCAACGTCCTGACTTTC. It specifies CASRQAGATGANVLTF.

This chain links TRBV7-2 with TRBJ2-3, with D tentatively TRBD1 or TRBD2 (5 bases each). The CDR3 runs to 14 residues. Trimming cost V 1 base and J 2 bases, with 7 bases left between them. CDR1 is SGHTA and CDR2 is FQGNSA in the germline V gene. CDR3 protein: CASSLGGTTDTQYF. CDR3 coding DNA: TGTGCCAGCAGCTTAGGTGGGACCACAGATACGCAGTATTTT.

This clonotype was detected only a few times. V is TRBV6-5 and J is TRBJ2-2; the D is unclear. CDR1 and CDR2 (germline): MNHEY, SVGAGI. The CDR3 loop spans 15 amino acids. The germline V and J ends were trimmed by 2 bases and 5 bases, with 12 bases remaining between them. The CDR3 sequence is CASSYGAPGTGELFF. In DNA, the CDR3 is TGTGCCAGCAGTTACGGTGCTCCCGGTACCGGGGAGCTGTTTTTT.

V gene TRBV20-1 combines with J gene TRBJ1-6, with D possibly matching TRBD1 (6 bases). The CDR3 has 15 residues. Germline V CDR1 and CDR2: DFQATT, SNEGSKA (reference sequence). V lost 3 bases and J 14 bases, leaving 23 bases between the germline ends. The CDR3 is CSARNRERGFKTLHF. The CDR3 region has the DNA TGCAGTGCTAGGAACAGGGAAAGGGGTTTTAAGACCCTCCACTTT.

This clonotype has just a few counts. The V and J genes are TRBV12-3 or TRBV12-4 and TRBJ2-5; the match to TRBD2 covers 8 bases. The ends lost 3 bases at V and 5 bases at J; junction bases unmatched: 5. The CDR3 is 14 residues long. The CDR3 is CASSFGPGGETQYF. The CDR3 coding sequence is TGTGCCAGCAGTTTTGGACCGGGAGGGGAGACCCAGTACTTC.

V and J are TRBV12-3 or TRBV12-4 and TRBJ1-1, with D maybe TRBD1 (6 bases). This CDR3 comprises 20 residues. V gave up 1 base and J gave up 1 base, with 25 bases separating them. The CDR3: CASSLVRAVREGGTNTEAFF. The CDR3 DNA sequence: TGTGCCAGCAGTTTAGTGCGAGCAGTCAGGGAGGGGGGGACGAACACTGAAGCTTTCTTT.

This clonotype occurred many times. J is TRBJ2-3 and V is TRBV7-6; TRBD1 is a possible D gene (6 bases). V shed 3 bases and J shed 2 bases, with 9 bases lying between them. Germline CDR1 is SGHVS and CDR2 is FNYEAQ. This CDR3 has 14 residues. The CDR3 DNA reads as TGTGCCAGCAGCTTTAGGGACAACACAGATACGCAGTATTTT. This gives the protein CASSFRDNTDTQYF.

The V call is TRBV10-3, the J call TRBJ2-5, with 11 bases identical to TRBD2. The length of the CDR3 is 17 residues. Trimming took 11 bases from V and 4 from J; bases not matched to a gene: 18. Germline assignment: CDR1 ENHRY and CDR2 SYGVKD. The CDR3 protein is CAVGITSGGDLGETQYF. The CDR3 DNA reads as TGTGCCGTCGGGATTACTAGCGGGGGTGACCTCGGAGAGACCCAGTACTTC.

This clonotype appeared a few times. The rearrangement links TRBV6-1 to TRBJ2-5; possible D gene TRBD1, 5 bases. V was pared by 9 bases and J by 7 bases, with 27 bases between. CDR3 length equals 16 residues. CDR1 and CDR2 (germline): MNHNS, SASEGT. CDR3 DNA: TGTGCCAGTATGCCAGCGAACCCAGGGATTTCGGGGACCCAGTACTTC. Amino acid sequence: CASMPANPGISGTQYF.

The chain uses TRBV29-1 and TRBJ2-7; D uncertain. CDR3 length: 11 residues. The V end lost 3 bases, the J end lost 3 bases, and 6 bases lay between the germline ends. CDR1 is SQVTM, CDR2 ANQGSEA, per germline. The CDR3 here is CSVEAYYEQYF. The CDR3 DNA is TGCAGCGTTGAGGCCTACTACGAGCAGTACTTC.

This chain connects TRBV20-1 to TRBJ2-4; D might be TRBD1 (6 bases). CDR1 and CDR2 from the germline V gene are DFQATT and SNEGSKA (reference sequence). V lost 0 bases to trimming and J lost 10 bases, with 10 bases between them. This CDR3 has 12 amino acids. The CDR3 loop reads CSARDRGGIQYF. The CDR3 DNA sequence: TGCAGTGCTAGAGACAGGGGTGGAATTCAGTACTTC.

This clonotype was detected only a few times. CDR3 DNA: TGTGCCAGCACCTTATACCTGGGGGCCAACGTCCTGACTTTC. This sequence encodes CASTLYLGANVLTF. V is TRBV5-4 and J is TRBJ2-6; D is unresolved. Trimming took 6 bases from V and 4 from J, leaving 11 bases between them. Per germline, CDR1 SGHNT and CDR2 YYREEE (reference sequence). The CDR3 is 14 amino acids.

This clonotype was seen more than once but under ten times. CDR3 nucleotides: TGTGCCTGGAATCAGGGGCAGAAGAAGACCCAGTACTTC. Its translation is CAWNQGQKKTQYF. This rearrangement joins TRBV30 to TRBJ2-5; perhaps TRBD1 as D (6 bases). The CDR3 extends over 13 amino acids. Germline CDR1 and CDR2: GTSNPN and SVGIG (reference sequence). The ends were cut back, 4 bases at V and 6 bases at J, with 15 bases in the middle.